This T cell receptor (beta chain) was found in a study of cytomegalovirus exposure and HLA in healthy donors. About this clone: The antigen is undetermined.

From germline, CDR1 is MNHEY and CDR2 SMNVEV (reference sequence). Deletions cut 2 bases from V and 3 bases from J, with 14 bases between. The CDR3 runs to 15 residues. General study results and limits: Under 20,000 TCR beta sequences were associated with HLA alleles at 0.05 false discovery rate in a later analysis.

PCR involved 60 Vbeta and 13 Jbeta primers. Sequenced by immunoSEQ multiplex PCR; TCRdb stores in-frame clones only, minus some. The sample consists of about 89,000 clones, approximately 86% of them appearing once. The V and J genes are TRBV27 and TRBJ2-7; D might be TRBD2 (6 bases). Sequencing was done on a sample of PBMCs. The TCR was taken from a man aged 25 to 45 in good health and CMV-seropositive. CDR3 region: CASSLKSGLLYEQYF. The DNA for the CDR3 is TGTGCCAGCAGTTTAAAATCGGGACTTCTCTACGAGCAGTACTTC.